The next 12 T cell receptor beta chains were all read from a single sample in a study of identical twins. TCRdb re-derived calls from the 5' RACE reads in MiXCR, one entry per CDR3 protein. Of under 300,000 distinct CDR3 sequences listed, more than 9.5% were seen once; the top ten hold around 4%. Another study also made use of these data, one on yellow fever vaccine responses in identical twins.

Sequenced input: memory (CD45RO+) T cells sorted from blood. The receptors originated from a young woman in good health.

This clonotype has more than one count but fewer than ten. J is TRBJ2-5 and V is TRBV29-1; 10 nucleotides line up with TRBD1. The CDR3 is 12 residues long. V shed 7 bases, J shed 5 bases, and the junction held 4 bases outside the gene matches. Germline V lookup: CDR1 SQVTM, CDR2 ANQGSEA. CDR3: CSGGTGDETQYF. Written as DNA, the CDR3 is TGCAGCGGCGGGACAGGGGACGAGACCCAGTACTTC.

This clonotype was detected a few times. This rearrangement joins TRBV29-1 to TRBJ1-3, with no clear D. Germline CDR1 SQVTM, CDR2 ANQGSEA. There are 10 residues in the CDR3. Trimming pared 5 bases from V and 6 bases from J, leaving 5 bases between. The CDR3 bases are TGCAGCGTTTGGGAAAACACCATATATTTT. Translation: CSVWENTIYF.

The gene calls are TRBV7-2 and TRBJ2-3; D may be TRBD1 or TRBD2 (5 bases each). The ends were cut back, 2 bases at V and 7 bases at J, with 13 bases in the middle. This CDR3 is 14 amino acids long. Looked up from germline, CDR1 is SGHTA and CDR2 is FQGNSA. The CDR3 loop reads CASSLQGPGYTQYF. The CDR3 DNA reads as TGTGCCAGCAGCTTACAGGGTCCGGGATATACGCAGTATTTT.

This chain connects TRBV20-1 to TRBJ2-7; 9 nucleotides line up with TRBD2. Germline-derived CDR1 and CDR2 are DFQATT and SNEGSKA (reference sequence). The CDR3 sequence is 15 residues long. The V gene end was trimmed by 3 bases and the J gene end by 5 bases; junction bases not matched to a gene: 11. CDR3 sequence: CSASRPSGNRDEQYF. DNA of the CDR3: TGCAGTGCTAGTCGGCCTAGCGGGAATAGAGACGAGCAGTACTTC.

This clonotype was observed a few times. The chain recombines TRBV9 with TRBJ2-3, with D unresolved. The CDR3 has 13 amino acids. Trimming stripped 0 bases from V and 5 bases from J, with 7 bases between. The V gene's germline CDR1 is SGDLS and CDR2 YYNGEE. The CDR3 DNA is TGTGCCAGCAGCGTAGGGTTCGGAGATACGCAGTATTTT. This gives the protein CASSVGFGDTQYF.

V and J are TRBV18 and TRBJ2-3, with D perhaps being TRBD1 or TRBD2 (5 bases each). This CDR3 has 16 residues. CDR1 and CDR2 from the germline V gene are KGHSH and LQKENI. Between the trimmed V and J ends, which lost 3 bases and 0 bases, there was a span of 13 bases. CDR3 nucleotides: TGTGCCAGCTCACCGTCGGGACCCATAAGCACAGATACGCAGTATTTT. Translating gives CASSPSGPISTDTQYF.

This clonotype was seen a single time. A much larger clone is a single base away; this may be a read error. The chain recombines TRBV29-1 with TRBJ1-1; 9 bases agree with TRBD1. Germline values: CDR1 SQVTM, CDR2 ANQGSEA. The CDR3 extends over 13 amino acids. CDR3 in amino acids: CSAPGQGIAEAIF. The DNA of the CDR3 is TGCAGCGCCCCAGGACAGGGGATCGCTGAAGCTATCTTT.

The V gene is TRBV20-1, the J gene TRBJ1-2; TRBD1 matches at 7 bases. Per germline, CDR1 DFQATT and CDR2 SNEGSKA (reference sequence). This CDR3 spans 16 amino acids. V was clipped by 4 bases and J by 4 bases; unmatched bases: 15. The CDR3 DNA reads as TGCAGTGCTACTACAAAAAAGGGGACAGTTCTCTATGGCTACACCTTC. Translated, it gives CSATTKKGTVLYGYTF.

The sample holds many counts of this clonotype. The V and J genes are TRBV29-1 and TRBJ1-4; D is unclear. V was cut by 0 bases and J by 7 bases, with 12 bases left in between. Germline-derived CDR1 and CDR2 are SQVTM and ANQGSEA. The CDR3 spans 14 residues. CDR3 sequence reads: CSVEDRKAGEKLFF. The CDR3 region has the DNA TGCAGCGTTGAAGACAGGAAGGCAGGTGAAAAACTGTTTTTT.

The chain employs TRBV12-3 or TRBV12-4 and TRBJ2-7, with D perhaps matching TRBD2 (5 bases). This CDR3 has 14 amino acids. V gave up 3 bases and J gave up 3 bases, with 12 bases separating them. CDR3 sequence (DNA): TGTGCCAGCAGTTTTGGTGGGAGAGGCTACGAGCAGTACTTC. This sequence encodes CASSFGGRGYEQYF.

This clonotype was found many times. V and J are TRBV29-1 and TRBJ2-3, with D perhaps TRBD2 (5 bases). With 4 bases removed from V and 4 bases from J, the gap between germline ends came to 15 bases. The CDR3 loop spans 14 amino acids. The germline CDR1 and CDR2 sequences are SQVTM and ANQGSEA. The DNA for the CDR3 is TGCAGCGTTGCTTATTCGGGGTTCGCAGATACGCAGTATTTT. It codes for CSVAYSGFADTQYF.

The rearrangement uses TRBV3-1 and TRBJ2-5, with a possible D match to TRBD2 (6 bases). Germline V gene sequence: CDR1 LGHDT, CDR2 YNNKEL (reference sequence). This CDR3 contains 18 residues. V lost 0 bases and J 3 bases, leaving 20 bases between the germline ends. The CDR3 spells CASSQDFRNSGGKETQYF. The CDR3 DNA reads as TGTGCCAGCAGCCAAGATTTCAGAAACAGCGGAGGGAAAGAGACCCAGTACTTC.